The following is a T cell receptor beta chain sequence with its context. The data were obtained in a study of shared T cell receptors in the human thymus. Generated by immunoSEQ multiplex PCR, the TCRdb table keeps only in-frame clones and is missing some. The sample has roughly 700,000 clones, around nine tenths seen once. With 7 bases removed from V and 4 bases from J, the gap between germline ends came to 14 bases. The germline V gene encodes CDR1 SGHAT and CDR2 FQNNGV. This CDR3 is built from 14 residues. The same data also went into a second study, on human thymus T cells. That paper adds: Having corrective surgery for congenital heart defects, healthy Finnish infants were the ones who donated. The authors found apparently biased V and J gene usage in thymic and blood repertoires. As related research reported, thymic repertoires overlapped highly among unrelated individuals.

The source is a boy younger than two with a congenital heart defect. The source material was thymocytes. The genes are TRBV11-2 and TRBJ2-1; D is possibly TRBD2 (7 bases). The CDR3 DNA is TGTGCCAGCATGAGGGGGGGATTTTACAATGAGCAGTTCTTC. Translated, it gives CASMRGGFYNEQFF.